Included here is one T cell receptor (beta chain) sequence, with context. Its antigen is undetermined. Germline loops: CDR1 SGHRS, CDR2 YFSETQ. The CDR3 is 18 amino acids. The ends lost 2 bases at V and 7 bases at J; junction bases unmatched: 21. These data originate in a study of graft-versus-host responses after intestinal transplantation. Study-level background: Recipients uniformly received anti-thymocyte globulin induction, followed by tacrolimus and steroids for around 3 years. Whole-study results and caveats: An association linked early post-transplant HvG declines with peak circulating GvH clone levels.

Using immunoSEQ multiplex PCR, the repertoire was profiled, and TCRdb retains in-frame clones only, with some absent. The sample yields about 130,000 clones, around nine tenths seen once. The TCR sequence derives from a human donor who received an intestinal transplant. The rearrangement joins TRBV5-1 to TRBJ2-7; 7 bases are a match to TRBD2. This specimen consisted of unstimulated CD4+ T cells sorted from spleen or lymph node cells, obtained before intestinal transplant. The CDR3 DNA follows: TGCGCCAGCAGCTTAAGTGGTTCTCCGGTAGCGTGGGAGGGGGAGCAGTACTTC. Translation: CASSLSGSPVAWEGEQYF. Looking up the rest from reference TRBV5-1 and TRBJ2-7 gives the full variable domain: KAGVTQTPRYLIKTRGQQVTLSCSPISGHRSVSWYQQTPGQGLQFLFEYFSETQRNKGNFPGRFSGRQFSNSRSEMNVSTLELGDSALYLCASSLSGSPVAWEGEQYFGPGTRLTVT.